This entry lists 30 T cell receptor beta chains sequenced from one sample in a study of CD8 T cells in ankylosing spondylitis. TCRdb fed the 5' RACE reads into MiXCR, producing one record per CDR3 protein. The table has 300,000 to 350,000 distinct CDR3 sequences, 9.5% to 13% seen once; the top ten hold more than 7%. Sequencing was done on a sample of blood, either unsorted or a sorted T cell fraction (not recorded which). All receptors derive from a female donor with ankylosing spondylitis or in good health (not recorded which).

This clonotype was recorded many times. The CDR3 reads CASSLDSYNSPLHF. The CDR3 nucleotides are TGCGCCAGCAGCCTGGACTCCTATAATTCACCCCTCCACTTT. The chain uses TRBV10-2 and TRBJ1-6, with D hard to call. The CDR3 loop spans 14 amino acids. The germline V and J ends were trimmed by 6 bases and 0 bases, with 6 bases remaining between them. Looked up from germline, CDR1 is WSHSY and CDR2 is SAAADI.

This clonotype was seen only a few times. The chain joins TRBV19 to TRBJ1-5, with D maybe TRBD1 (6 bases). This CDR3 is 14 amino acids long. CDR1 is LNHDA, CDR2 SQIVND, per germline (reference sequence). With 3 bases removed from V and 7 bases from J, the gap between germline ends came to 13 bases. The CDR3 here is CASSMVGGKQPQHF. The CDR3 DNA reads as TGTGCCAGTAGTATGGTAGGGGGGAAACAGCCCCAGCATTTT.

Of note for this clonotype: A much larger clone differs by one base, so this may be a read error. V is TRBV20-1 and J is TRBJ2-3, with D hard to call. Germline V gene sequence: CDR1 DFQATT, CDR2 SNEGSKA (reference sequence). Trimming shortened V by 5 bases and J by 0 bases, and 15 bases separated the two germline ends. The CDR3 consists of 15 residues. The CDR3, as DNA: TGCAGTGCTGATCAAGACCTTTATAGCACAGATACGCAGTATTTT. It yields the protein CSADQDLYSTDTQYF.

This clonotype showed up just once. Its ends do not fully match the called genes, so a read error is possible. The CDR3 protein is CATSQDRGGRDGNQPQHF. Here the CDR3 DNA reads TGTGCCACCAGCCAAGATAGGGGAGGCAGGGATGGGAATCAGCCCCAGCATTTT. The rearrangement uses TRBV3-1 and TRBJ1-5; D possibly corresponds to TRBD1 (5 bases). Germline assignment: CDR1 LGHDT and CDR2 YNNKEL (reference sequence). CDR3 length equals 18 residues.

This clonotype was counted ten times or more. This rearrangement joins TRBV4-3 to TRBJ2-3; TRBD1 might be the D (6 bases). Germline CDR1 reads LGHNA; CDR2 reads YSLEER. V dropped 2 bases and J dropped 6 bases, with 15 bases sitting between them. This CDR3 contains 15 residues. This CDR3 is CASSQTQGSVDTQYF. The CDR3 DNA sequence: TGCGCCAGCAGCCAAACACAGGGTAGCGTGGATACGCAGTATTTT.

The rearrangement joins TRBV3-1 to TRBJ2-7, with 8 positions matching TRBD1. The CDR3 is 13 amino acids. In germline, CDR1 is LGHDT, CDR2 YNNKEL (reference sequence). Trimming cost V 5 bases and J 7 bases; bases outside gene matches: 7. CDR3 protein: CASSAQGGWEQYF. In nucleotides, the CDR3 is TGTGCCAGCAGCGCACAGGGGGGCTGGGAGCAGTACTTC.

To note about this clonotype: This could be a read error, since a much larger clone is one nucleotide away. The V gene is TRBV5-1, the J gene TRBJ1-5, with D unresolved. The V gene's germline CDR1 is SGHRS and CDR2 YFSETQ. Trimming took 0 bases from V and 6 from J, leaving 10 bases between them. The CDR3 is 14 amino acids. This CDR3 is CASSLDGNVQPQHF. DNA for the CDR3: TGCGCCAGCAGCTTGGACGGGAATGTTCAGCCCCAGCATTTT.

The V and J genes are TRBV20-1 and TRBJ2-5; D call uncertain. The CDR3 contains 16 residues. Germline lookup yields CDR1 DFQATT and CDR2 SNEGSKA (reference sequence). The V end lost 3 bases, the J end lost 5 bases, and 22 bases lay between the germline ends. The CDR3: CSARHRASRYGETQYF. CDR3 DNA sequence: TGCAGTGCTAGGCATAGGGCCTCGAGATACGGGGAGACCCAGTACTTC.

There are many counts of this clonotype. This CDR3 is CSARDPFGNPYEQYF. Written as DNA, the CDR3 is TGCAGTGCTAGAGACCCCTTCGGGAACCCCTACGAGCAGTACTTC. V usage is TRBV20-1 and J usage is TRBJ2-7; D perhaps matches TRBD2 (5 bases). Trimming left V 0 bases short and J 2 bases short, with 14 bases between. The germline V gene has CDR1 DFQATT and CDR2 SNEGSKA (reference sequence). The CDR3 loop spans 15 amino acids.

This clonotype was counted a few times. The DNA of the CDR3 is TGTGCCAGCGGGGACACACAGCGGGAGATCCACGAGCAGTACTTC. Amino acids: CASGDTQREIHEQYF. This rearrangement joins TRBV6-1 to TRBJ2-7; 8 bases align to TRBD2. The CDR3 contains 15 residues. With V trimmed by 8 bases and J by 5 bases, 14 bases remained unmatched. Germline loops: CDR1 MNHNS, CDR2 SASEGT.

This clonotype has only a few counts. This chain joins TRBV4-2 and TRBJ2-3, with D possibly being TRBD1 (6 bases). The CDR3 sequence is 15 residues long. Per germline, CDR1 LGHNA and CDR2 YNFKEQ. V gave up 2 bases and J gave up 0 bases, with 9 bases separating them. CDR3 protein: CASSQPRGSTDTQYF. In DNA, the CDR3 is TGTGCCAGCAGCCAACCTAGGGGGAGCACAGATACGCAGTATTTT.

This clonotype was counted ten times or more. The chain links TRBV20-1 to TRBJ2-1; possibly TRBD1 for D (6 bases). This CDR3 has 15 residues. Germline V gives CDR1 DFQATT, CDR2 SNEGSKA (reference sequence). Trimming pared 6 bases from V and 2 bases from J, leaving 17 bases between. The chain's CDR3 is CSAQTLGGTYNEQFF. CDR3 DNA: TGCAGTGCCCAGACCCTAGGGGGAACCTACAATGAGCAGTTCTTC.

This clonotype has a handful of counts. This chain joins TRBV5-1 and TRBJ1-6, with D uncertain. Germline V gene data show CDR1 as SGHRS and CDR2 as YFSETQ. V shed 0 bases and J shed 6 bases, with 7 bases lying between them. The CDR3 spans 14 residues. The DNA for the CDR3 is TGCGCCAGCAGCTTGGAACCGGGTAATTCACCCCTCCACTTT. This sequence encodes CASSLEPGNSPLHF.

This clonotype occurred once. A read error is possible here, since a much larger clone lies one base away. This chain connects TRBV12-3 or TRBV12-4 to TRBJ1-2, with 7 bases identical to TRBD1. The length of the CDR3 is 13 residues. CDR3 coding DNA: TGTGCCAGCAGAAAACAGGGGCCCAATGGCTACCCCTTC. Protein: CASRKQGPNGYPF.

Ten or more counts support this clonotype. The chain is built from TRBV20-1 and TRBJ2-1; D is unresolved. V lost 6 bases and J 6 bases, leaving 18 bases between the germline ends. CDR1 and CDR2 (germline): DFQATT, SNEGSKA (reference sequence). This CDR3 is 14 amino acids long. The CDR3 sequence: CSAPAPQTFNEQFF. CDR3 nucleotides: TGCAGTGCGCCGGCCCCCCAGACGTTCAATGAGCAGTTCTTC.

This clonotype has at least ten counts. This chain joins TRBV4-1 and TRBJ2-2; D is possibly TRBD2 (5 bases). The germline CDR1 and CDR2 sequences are MGHRA and YSYEKL. V dropped 2 bases and J dropped 4 bases, with 11 bases sitting between them. The CDR3 runs to 15 residues. DNA for the CDR3: TGCGCCAGCAGCCAACCTACTAGAGCCACCGGGGAGCTGTTTTTT. Encoded protein: CASSQPTRATGELFF.

This clonotype was counted at least ten times. The chain uses TRBV20-1 and TRBJ1-2; D not resolved. CDR1 is DFQATT, CDR2 SNEGSKA, per germline (reference sequence). V was pared by 2 bases and J by 0 bases, with 10 bases between. CDR3 length: 14 residues. The CDR3 loop is CSARKGSTNYGYTF. The DNA for the CDR3 is TGCAGTGCTAGAAAAGGCAGTACTAACTATGGCTACACCTTC.

This clonotype was picked up many times. The chain employs TRBV20-1 and TRBJ2-7; D might be TRBD2 (6 bases). Germline loops: CDR1 DFQATT, CDR2 SNEGSKA (reference sequence). The CDR3 length is 15 residues. Trimming shortened V by 0 bases and J by 2 bases, and 14 bases separated the two germline ends. CDR3 region: CSARDLDSGTYEQYF. DNA of the CDR3: TGCAGTGCTAGAGATCTAGATAGCGGAACCTACGAGCAGTACTTC.

This clonotype was counted ten times or more. The chain links TRBV3-1 to TRBJ2-2; 10 bases line up with TRBD2. Per the germline V gene, CDR1 is LGHDT and CDR2 is YNNKEL (reference sequence). The CDR3 contains 17 residues. V lost 2 bases, J lost 3 bases, and 6 bases stayed unmatched. CDR3 amino acids: CASSQTGLARYTGELFF. The DNA for the CDR3 is TGTGCCAGCAGCCAAACGGGACTAGCGAGATACACCGGGGAGCTGTTTTTT.

This clonotype was recorded many times. The J gene is TRBJ1-2, the V gene TRBV29-1; the D is unclear. Deletions cut 3 bases from V and 7 bases from J, with 12 bases between. CDR3 length: 12 residues. Germline CDR1 is SQVTM and CDR2 is ANQGSEA. In DNA form, the CDR3 reads TGCAGCGTTGAGGGTGTTGATCGTGGCTACACCTTC. Protein: CSVEGVDRGYTF.

In its sample, this clonotype was seen many times. For the CDR3, the DNA is TGCAGTGCTAGCGTACTTTTAAGTAACAATGAGCAGTTCTTC. Translation gives CSASVLLSNNEQFF. The chain uses TRBV20-1 and TRBJ2-1; D is ambiguous. The germline gives CDR1 DFQATT, CDR2 SNEGSKA (reference sequence). The CDR3 extends over 14 amino acids. Trimming removed 3 bases from V and 5 bases from J, with 14 bases in between.

The chain employs TRBV7-9 and TRBJ2-1; D not resolved. The CDR3 covers 12 residues. Trimming took 1 base from V and 9 from J, leaving 7 bases between them. Germline V gives CDR1 SEHNR, CDR2 FQNEAQ (reference sequence). The CDR3 nucleotides read TGTGCCAGCAGCTTAGACTTGGTTGAGCAGTTCTTC. The encoded protein is CASSLDLVEQFF.

This clonotype has at least ten counts. The V and J genes are TRBV7-9 and TRBJ1-2; D is unclear. V was pared by 2 bases and J by 6 bases, with 7 bases between. In germline, CDR1 is SEHNR, CDR2 FQNEAQ (reference sequence). This CDR3 region has 12 residues. The CDR3 loop reads CASSLRDNGYTF. CDR3 DNA: TGTGCCAGCAGCTTAAGGGATAATGGCTACACCTTC.

This clonotype was counted a few times. The chain recombines TRBV5-6 with TRBJ1-6; D uncertain. Germline CDR1 reads SGHDT; CDR2 reads YYEEEE. The germline V and J ends were trimmed by 4 bases and 7 bases, with 12 bases remaining between them. The CDR3 extends over 14 amino acids. The CDR3 coding sequence is TGTGCCAGCAGCCCGGGCCAGAAGAATTCACCCCTCCACTTT. This codes for CASSPGQKNSPLHF.

This clonotype was recorded a few times. The chain uses TRBV5-1 and TRBJ2-7, with D possibly matching TRBD1 (5 bases). Trimming pared 0 bases from V and 2 bases from J, leaving 6 bases between. The CDR3 sequence is 13 residues long. CDR1 and CDR2 from the germline V gene are SGHRS and YFSETQ. CDR3 nucleotide sequence: TGCGCCAGCAGCTTGGGCAGGGCCTACGAGCAGTACTTC. Translated: CASSLGRAYEQYF.

This clonotype was detected many times. J is TRBJ2-3 and V is TRBV7-2, with 11 bases matching TRBD2. This CDR3 region has 16 residues. The V and J ends lost 5 bases and 4 bases, in that order; junction bases with no gene match: 8. Germline CDR1 is SGHTA and CDR2 is FQGNSA. The CDR3 DNA reads TGTGCCAGCAGCCCTGACTTACTAGCGGGAGCAGATACGCAGTATTTT. Protein: CASSPDLLAGADTQYF.

At least ten counts were recorded for this clonotype. This chain joins TRBV4-1 and TRBJ1-4; 7 nucleotides match TRBD1. Trimming removed 3 bases from V and 12 bases from J; junction bases left unmatched: 16. Germline CDR1 MGHRA, CDR2 YSYEKL. The CDR3 contains 16 residues. The CDR3 reads CASSQDLTGTWLELFF. CDR3 in DNA: TGCGCCAGCAGCCAGGACCTGACAGGGACTTGGCTAGAACTGTTTTTT.

The table lists this clonotype with a few counts. The chain joins TRBV7-8 to TRBJ1-2; unclear D gene. V was pared by 5 bases and J by 3 bases, with 16 bases between. This CDR3 contains 15 residues. The germline gives CDR1 SGHVS, CDR2 FQNEAQ. The CDR3 here is CASSPRWASDYGYTF. The CDR3 nucleotides read TGTGCCAGCAGCCCTCGTTGGGCATCTGACTATGGCTACACCTTC.

There are many counts of this clonotype. This chain connects TRBV20-1 to TRBJ2-1; a possible D gene is TRBD2 (6 bases). CDR1 DFQATT and CDR2 SNEGSKA come from the germline V gene (reference sequence). This CDR3 has 18 residues. The V end was cut by 0 bases, the J end by 0 bases, with 18 bases between. CDR3: CSARDRPSRGSSYNEQFF. CDR3 sequence (DNA): TGCAGTGCTAGAGACCGTCCCAGTCGGGGGAGCTCCTACAATGAGCAGTTCTTC.

The J gene is TRBJ1-5, the V gene TRBV10-3; 7 positions match TRBD1. Germline lookup yields CDR1 ENHRY and CDR2 SYGVKD. V dropped 6 bases and J dropped 4; count of bases not matched to a gene: 3. This CDR3 comprises 13 residues. The CDR3 loop is CAIREGANQPQHF. The CDR3 nucleotides read TGTGCCATCAGGGAGGGGGCGAATCAGCCCCAGCATTTT.